What follows are 23 T cell receptor beta chains derived from one specimen sequenced in a study of blood T cell repertoires in COVID-19. Sequencing used immunoSEQ multiplex PCR; TCRdb keeps in-frame clones, though not all of them. The sample holds around 310,000 clones, roughly nine tenths seen once. Sample: PBMCs or T cells enriched from blood (not recorded which). These receptors were collected from a woman aged 25 to 39 who had recovered from COVID-19.

This chain connects TRBV4-3 to TRBJ1-2; D might be TRBD1 (6 bases). In germline, CDR1 is LGHNA, CDR2 YSLEER. Trimming took 4 bases from V and 3 from J, leaving 18 bases between them. CDR3 length: 16 amino acids. The CDR3 reads CASSPELLGGHYGYTF. The CDR3 DNA reads TGCGCCAGCAGCCCCGAACTCTTGGGGGGGCACTATGGCTACACCTTC.

On this clone: The junction shows a germline mismatch at one end, possibly a read error. The chain is built from TRBV2 and TRBJ2-5; 12 nucleotides agree with TRBD2. The CDR3 runs 15 residues. Germline assignment: CDR1 SNHLY and CDR2 FYNNEI. The CDR3 bases are TGTGCCAGCACTGAACTAGCGGGAGGCCAAGAGACCCAGTACTTC. This gives the protein CASTELAGGQETQYF.

The V and J genes are TRBV29-1 and TRBJ1-1; 9 nucleotides match TRBD1. The CDR3 runs 13 residues. The germline CDR1 and CDR2 sequences are SQVTM and ANQGSEA. The junction had 8 bases not matched to a gene; V was cut back by 6 bases and J by 6 bases. The CDR3 DNA follows: TGCAGCGTCCGAACGGGACAGGGTCCTGAAGCTTTCTTT. It codes for CSVRTGQGPEAFF.

This clone was detected a few times. The gene calls are TRBV21-1 and TRBJ2-7; TRBD2, as called in the table, went unchecked against the DNA. TRBV21-1 is listed as a pseudogene. The CDR3 spans 17 residues. The CDR3 DNA is TGTGCCAGCAGCTCTACGCGGGGGGGACATTCGACTTACGAGCAGTACTTC. This gives the protein CASSSTRGGHSTYEQYF.

The V gene is TRBV3-1 (or the pseudogene TRBV3-2), the J gene TRBJ1-1; 12 bases are a match to TRBD1. This CDR3 comprises 17 residues. The germline V gene encodes CDR1 LGHDT and CDR2 YNNKEL (reference sequence). The J segment lost 1 base and the V segment lost 0 bases, leaving 3 bases of the junction unmatched. CDR3 DNA: TGTGCCAGCAGCCAAGATCTGGGACAGGGGGCGAACACTGAAGCTTTCTTT. Its translation: CASSQDLGQGANTEAFF.

V usage is TRBV7-8 and J usage is TRBJ1-3; D is ambiguous. Germline V gene sequence: CDR1 SGHVS, CDR2 FQNEAQ. Trimming cost V 1 base and J 1 base, with 8 bases left between them. The CDR3 contains 15 residues. Here the CDR3 DNA reads TGTGCCAGCAGCTTAGACTGGTATTCTGGAAACACCATATATTTT. This gives the protein CASSLDWYSGNTIYF.

The chain couples TRBV5-1 to TRBJ1-5; the match to TRBD1 covers 10 bases. V lost 4 bases and J lost 3; bases outside the gene matches: 4. The germline gives CDR1 SGHRS, CDR2 YFSETQ. CDR3 length: 15 amino acids. CDR3 region: CASSQGTGDNQPQHF. CDR3 in DNA: TGCGCCAGCAGCCAAGGGACAGGGGACAATCAGCCCCAGCATTTT.

V and J are TRBV18 and TRBJ1-2; possibly TRBD1 for D (6 bases). The V and J ends lost 6 bases and 1 base respectively, with 12 bases between them. CDR1 KGHSH and CDR2 LQKENI come from the germline V gene. The CDR3 sequence is 14 residues long. DNA of the CDR3: TGTGCCAGCTCTCCTGGGACATTTAACTATGGCTACACCTTC. Translating gives CASSPGTFNYGYTF.

The rearrangement uses TRBV3-1 (or the pseudogene TRBV3-2) and TRBJ2-5; D perhaps matches TRBD2 (5 bases). Germline values: CDR1 LGHDT, CDR2 YNNKEL (reference sequence). Trimming removed 2 bases at V and 5 bases at J, with 12 bases between. The CDR3 spans 14 residues. The CDR3 protein is CASSQRLPGETQYF. The CDR3 DNA reads as TGTGCCAGCAGCCAAAGGCTACCGGGGGAGACCCAGTACTTC.

This chain links TRBV10-3 with TRBJ2-2; maybe TRBD2 (5 bases). The CDR3 is 18 residues long. CDR1 and CDR2 from the germline V gene are ENHRY and SYGVKD. Trimming left V 2 bases short and J 2 bases short, with 18 bases between. The CDR3 loop is CAISEPYRGGGNTGELFF. DNA of the CDR3: TGTGCCATCAGTGAGCCGTACCGAGGAGGTGGCAACACCGGGGAGCTGTTTTTT.

This rearrangement joins TRBV11-2 to TRBJ2-1; 7 nucleotides match TRBD2. J was trimmed by 0 bases and V by 5 bases; bases with no gene match: 7. Looked up from germline, CDR1 is SGHAT and CDR2 is FQNNGV. This CDR3 contains 16 residues. The CDR3 nucleotides are TGTGCCAGCAGCACCTACAGGACTAGCTCCTACAATGAGCAGTTCTTC. The encoded protein is CASSTYRTSSYNEQFF.

J is TRBJ2-2 and V is TRBV6-5, with D perhaps matching TRBD2 (5 bases). The CDR3 spans 14 residues. Per germline, CDR1 MNHEY and CDR2 SVGAGI. The germline V and J ends were trimmed by 8 bases and 7 bases, with 17 bases remaining between them. In DNA form, the CDR3 reads TGTGCCAGCGGAGAGAGGGCCCCCGTCGGGGAGCTGTTTTTT. Its protein is CASGERAPVGELFF.

The rearrangement joins TRBV19 to TRBJ1-5; D perhaps matches TRBD1 (5 bases). This CDR3 has 16 amino acids. The germline gives CDR1 LNHDA, CDR2 SQIVND (reference sequence). The germline V and J ends were trimmed by 6 bases and 6 bases, with 21 bases remaining between them. For the CDR3, the DNA is TGTGCCAGTAGGACGGGAGGCGGGGACCGCACTCAGCCCCAGCATTTT. It encodes CASRTGGGDRTQPQHF.

The chain carries TRBV18 and TRBJ1-1, with D perhaps matching TRBD1 (6 bases). From germline, CDR1 is KGHSH and CDR2 LQKENI. V gave up 2 bases and J gave up 11 bases, with 12 bases separating them. This CDR3 has 12 amino acids. The CDR3, as DNA: TGTGCCAGCTCACCATTACACAGGGATGCTTTCTTT. It yields the protein CASSPLHRDAFF.

This chain uses TRBV18 with TRBJ1-6, with TRBD1 matching 8 bases. The CDR3 totals 16 residues. Germline assignment: CDR1 KGHSH and CDR2 LQKENI. The J segment lost 5 bases and the V segment lost 6 bases, leaving 9 bases of the junction unmatched. The chain's CDR3 is CASSGGQGLNNSPLHF. The DNA for the CDR3 is TGTGCCAGCTCCGGCGGACAGGGACTAAATAATTCACCCCTCCACTTT.

This sequence joins TRBV4-1 and TRBJ1-6, with TRBD1 matching 8 bases. CDR3 length: 16 residues. V shed 1 base, J shed 7 bases, and the junction held 6 bases outside the gene matches. Germline V lookup: CDR1 MGHRA, CDR2 YSYEKL. CDR3 DNA: TGCGCCAGCAGCCAAGGACAGGGGTGGAAGAATTCACCCCTCCACTTT. Encoded protein: CASSQGQGWKNSPLHF.

The gene calls are TRBV19 and TRBJ2-3; TRBD1 aligns across 9 bases. CDR3 length: 15 amino acids. Germline V gives CDR1 LNHDA, CDR2 SQIVND (reference sequence). Unmatched junction bases numbered 6, after V lost 4 bases and J lost 4 bases. The CDR3 spells CASSKDRGGADTQYF. DNA for the CDR3: TGTGCCAGTAGTAAGGACAGGGGAGGTGCAGATACGCAGTATTTT.

The chain joins TRBV3-1 (or the pseudogene TRBV3-2) to TRBJ1-3; D remains ambiguous. The CDR3 is 16 amino acids. Trimming removed 1 base from V and 2 bases from J, with 12 bases in between. Germline CDR1 reads LGHDT; CDR2 reads YNNKEL (reference sequence). CDR3 bases: TGTGCCAGCAGCCAAGTGTCGGGGATGACTGGAAACACCATATATTTT. It translates to CASSQVSGMTGNTIYF.

The chain combines TRBV19 with TRBJ1-4; TRBD1 agrees at 7 bases. V lost 7 bases, J lost 8 bases, and 13 bases stayed unmatched. The CDR3 runs to 15 residues. Germline CDR1 reads LNHDA; CDR2 reads SQIVND (reference sequence). CDR3 residues: CASTIGQVVGEKLFF. The CDR3 coding sequence is TGTGCCAGTACCATCGGACAGGTGGTTGGAGAAAAACTGTTTTTT.

V usage is TRBV4-1 and J usage is TRBJ1-2, with D possibly matching TRBD1 (5 bases). V was pared by 0 bases and J by 2 bases, with 13 bases between. Germline assignment: CDR1 MGHRA and CDR2 YSYEKL. CDR3 size: 16 residues. CDR3: CASSQDRAGLNYGYTF. The CDR3 DNA sequence: TGCGCCAGCAGCCAAGATCGGGCAGGGCTAAACTATGGCTACACCTTC.

The chain carries TRBV10-3 and TRBJ2-7; 12 nucleotides align to TRBD1. V lost 3 bases to trimming and J lost 0 bases; unmatched junction nucleotides: 15. Germline-derived CDR1 and CDR2 are ENHRY and SYGVKD. This CDR3 region has 20 residues. CDR3 sequence reads: CAISDQTRDRGRKSSYEQYF. The CDR3 nucleotides are TGTGCCATCAGTGACCAGACCCGGGACAGGGGGCGAAAAAGCTCCTACGAGCAGTACTTC.

The CDR3 reads CASSVANQPQHF. The CDR3 coding sequence is TGCGCCAGCAGTGTGGCCAATCAGCCCCAGCATTTT. V gene TRBV10-2 combines with J gene TRBJ1-5; D gene ambiguous. The CDR3 contains 12 residues. The germline CDR1 and CDR2 sequences are WSHSY and SAAADI. The V and J ends lost 4 bases and 3 bases respectively, with 4 bases between them.

CDR3 sequence reads: CASSPPGNWNTEAFF. CDR3 nucleotides: TGTGCCAGCTCACCCCCGGGTAATTGGAACACTGAAGCTTTCTTT. J is TRBJ1-1 and V is TRBV18; no clear D gene. V lost 3 bases, J lost 1 base, and 12 bases lay in between. CDR1 is KGHSH, CDR2 LQKENI, per germline. CDR3 length: 15 amino acids.